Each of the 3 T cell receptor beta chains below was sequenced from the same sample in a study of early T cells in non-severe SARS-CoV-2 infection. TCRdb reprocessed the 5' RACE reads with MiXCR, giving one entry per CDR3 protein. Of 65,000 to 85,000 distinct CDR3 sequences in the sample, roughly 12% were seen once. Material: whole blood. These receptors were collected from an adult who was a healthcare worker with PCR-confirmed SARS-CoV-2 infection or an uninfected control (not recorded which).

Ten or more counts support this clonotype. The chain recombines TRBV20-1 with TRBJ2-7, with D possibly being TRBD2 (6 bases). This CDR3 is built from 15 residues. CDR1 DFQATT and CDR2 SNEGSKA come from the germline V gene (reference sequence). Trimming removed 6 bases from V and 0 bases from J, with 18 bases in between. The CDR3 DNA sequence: TGCAGTGCAACGGGACTCCGTTTGAGCTCCTACGAGCAGTACTTC. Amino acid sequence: CSATGLRLSSYEQYF.

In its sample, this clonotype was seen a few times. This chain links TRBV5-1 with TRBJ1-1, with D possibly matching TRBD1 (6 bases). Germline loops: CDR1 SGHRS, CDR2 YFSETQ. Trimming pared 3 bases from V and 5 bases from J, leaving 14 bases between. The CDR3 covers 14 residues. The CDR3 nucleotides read TGCGCCAGCAGCTCTCCGGACAGAAAGACTGAAGCTTTCTTT. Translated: CASSSPDRKTEAFF. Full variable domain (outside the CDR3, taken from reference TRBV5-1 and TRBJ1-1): KAGVTQTPRYLIKTRGQQVTLSCSPISGHRSVSWYQQTPGQGLQFLFEYFSETQRNKGNFPGRFSGRQFSNSRSEMNVSTLELGDSALYLCASSSPDRKTEAFFGQGTRLTVV.

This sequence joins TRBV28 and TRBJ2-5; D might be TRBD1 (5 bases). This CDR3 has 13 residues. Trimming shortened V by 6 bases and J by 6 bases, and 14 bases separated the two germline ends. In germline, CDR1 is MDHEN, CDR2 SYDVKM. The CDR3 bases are TGTGCCAGCAGCCCAGGGTTGTGGAAGACCCAGTACTTC. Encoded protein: CASSPGLWKTQYF.